This T cell receptor beta chain was captured by sequencing in a study of CD8 T cells in ankylosing spondylitis. Germline V gives CDR1 MRHNA, CDR2 SNTAGT. The CDR3 loop spans 16 amino acids. V shed 3 bases, J shed 5 bases, and the junction held 9 bases outside the gene matches. This clonotype has at least ten counts. Its antigen is undetermined. General observations from the study: According to the report, clones linked to the disease were significantly enriched in matched synovial fluid samples taken from ankylosing spondylitis patients. There were earlier reports of some motif variants in reactive arthritis synovial fluid and blood. Within ankylosing spondylitis blood, a TCR beta motif made up of several highly homologous variants appeared to be characteristic.

Quantitative molecular-barcoded 5'-RACE generated the TCR beta libraries. TCRdb passed the 5' RACE reads through MiXCR, listing each CDR3 protein once. The sample has fewer than 350,000 distinct CDR3 sequences; around a tenth are singletons. This rearrangement joins TRBV6-4 to TRBJ2-1, with 8 bases matching TRBD1. The clonotype comes from a female donor with ankylosing spondylitis or in good health (not recorded which). The sequenced sample consisted of blood, either unsorted or a sorted T cell fraction (not recorded which). The CDR3 is CASSEDQGTGNNEQFF. In nucleotides, the CDR3 is TGTGCCAGCAGTGAAGATCAGGGGACAGGAAACAATGAGCAGTTCTTC.